The TCR beta chain under discussion was sequenced for a study of blood T cell repertoires in COVID-19. TCRdb's table, derived via immunoSEQ multiplex PCR, lists solely in-frame clones and lacks some. This sample has 250,000 to 300,000 clones, with approximately 90% found just once. Germline V gene sequence: CDR1 LGHNA, CDR2 YSLEER. The CDR3 covers 16 residues. The V and J ends lost 0 bases and 3 bases, in that order; junction bases with no gene match: 2. The sequence came from a man in his forties who had recovered from COVID-19. The V call is TRBV4-3, the J call TRBJ2-7; TRBD2 aligns across 13 bases. The material sequenced was PBMCs or T cells enriched from blood (not recorded which). The CDR3 DNA follows: TGCGCCAGCAGCCAAGAGGGACTAGCGGGAATCTACGAGCAGTACTTC. Amino acid sequence: CASSQEGLAGIYEQYF.